This entry concerns a single T cell receptor beta chain. The sample originates from a study of blood T cell repertoires in COVID-19. Study background: The analysed material was cDNA or gDNA that came from T cells, B-cell-depleted T cells, or PBMCs.

The data were produced by immunoSEQ multiplex PCR, yet TCRdb's version contains in-frame clones alone and is incomplete. The sample lists roughly 230,000 clones, roughly 84% occurring once. This CDR3 region has 14 residues. Germline CDR1 is SEHNR and CDR2 is FQNEAQ (reference sequence). Trimming removed 5 bases at V and 3 bases at J, with 13 bases between. The clonotype was recovered from a young man in a cohort exposed to, infected with or recovered from COVID-19 (not recorded which). The V and J genes are TRBV7-9 and TRBJ2-5; D is perhaps TRBD1 (6 bases). Material for sequencing was PBMCs or T cells enriched from blood (not recorded which). CDR3 sequence (DNA): TGTGCCAGCAGCGAAGTCCGGACAGAAGAGACCCAGTACTTC. Amino acids: CASSEVRTEETQYF.